This T cell receptor beta chain comes out of a study of long-term antiretroviral therapy in people with HIV. The CDR3 spans 14 residues. Trimming left V 3 bases short and J 9 bases short, with 15 bases between. Germline CDR1 is MRHNA and CDR2 is SNTAGT. Notes on the study in general: ART-treated samples gained diversity yet remained below transplant donor controls.

The assay, immunoSEQ v3.0, was run at survey level. TCRdb keeps only in-frame clones here, not all; method: immunoSEQ multiplex PCR. Altogether about 39,000 clones are present, about nine tenths being singletons, with the ten largest covering 4% to 4.5%. With respect to this clone: Its antigen is not identified.

The TCR sequence derives from a woman aged 50 to 60 with HIV. This chain links TRBV6-4 with TRBJ2-1; weak D call: TRBD2 (5 bases). The sequencing here drew on unsorted PBMCs, taken 1.2 years after starting antiretroviral therapy. DNA of the CDR3: TGTGCCAGCAGTGATGGAACCCGCAGCGGTGAGCAGTTCTTC. Protein sequence: CASSDGTRSGEQFF.